The subject of this entry is one T cell receptor beta chain. Its antigen is still unknown. At one end, the junction sequence differs from germline, possibly due to a read error. This entry comes from a study of siplizumab effects on memory and regulatory T cells. The germline V gene encodes CDR1 DFQATT and CDR2 SNEGSKA (reference sequence). The CDR3 length is 11 residues. Whole-study results and caveats: The average Treg-derived proportion among mappable alloreactive CD4+ clones was 65% to 75% with siplizumab versus about 28% in controls.

Roughly 10^5 TCR templates were assayed per sample. The table came from immunoSEQ multiplex PCR; TCRdb's copy has only in-frame clones and leaves some out. The table includes around 83,000 clones, approximately 90% detected once. Sequenced sample: CD4+ T cells sorted from blood. The receptor was derived from a human donor in good health. The chain combines TRBV20-1 with TRBJ2-7; D is perhaps TRBD2 (5 bases). CDR3 amino acids: CGARDEGEQYF. CDR3 bases: TGCGGTGCTAGAGATGAGGGTGAGCAGTACTTC.